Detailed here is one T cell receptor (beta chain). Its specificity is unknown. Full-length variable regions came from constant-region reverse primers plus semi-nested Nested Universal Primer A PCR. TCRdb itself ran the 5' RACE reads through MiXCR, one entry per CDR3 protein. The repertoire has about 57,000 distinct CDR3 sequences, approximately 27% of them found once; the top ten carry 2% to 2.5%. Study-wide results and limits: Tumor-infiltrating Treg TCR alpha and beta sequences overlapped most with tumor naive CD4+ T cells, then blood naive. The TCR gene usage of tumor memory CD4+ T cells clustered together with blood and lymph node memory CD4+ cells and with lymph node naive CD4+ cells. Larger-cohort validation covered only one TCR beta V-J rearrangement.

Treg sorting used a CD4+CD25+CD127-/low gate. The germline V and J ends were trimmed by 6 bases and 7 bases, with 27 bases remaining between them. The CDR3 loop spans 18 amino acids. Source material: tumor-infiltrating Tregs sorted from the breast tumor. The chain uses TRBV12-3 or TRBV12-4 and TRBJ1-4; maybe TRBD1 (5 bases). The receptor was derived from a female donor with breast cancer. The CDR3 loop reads CASRAGGALTPLGEKLFF. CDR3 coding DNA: TGTGCCAGCAGGGCCGGCGGGGCCCTCACACCATTGGGTGAAAAACTGTTTTTT.